A single sample gave rise to the 18 T cell receptor beta chains below, sequenced in a study of blood T cells in healthy people across ages. The second PCR ran roughly 6 to 11 cycles with a sample-barcoded 5' primer and J-beta primers. Via MiXCR, TCRdb re-called the 5' RACE reads, giving one row per CDR3 protein. The sample has around 1,000,000 distinct CDR3 sequences, less than 25% seen once. These data are also associated with another study on T cells of mothers and their children.

Sequencing used blood. All receptors come from a girl aged 2 to 9 in good health.

The chain joins TRBV7-2 to TRBJ2-5; D unresolved. Per the germline V gene, CDR1 is SGHTA and CDR2 is FQGNSA. This CDR3 is built from 12 residues. The germline V and J ends were trimmed by 5 bases and 5 bases, with 9 bases remaining between them. CDR3 bases: TGTGCCAGCAGCATGGGGATGGAGACCCAGTACTTC. This gives the protein CASSMGMETQYF.

This chain connects TRBV29-1 to TRBJ2-7, with D perhaps matching TRBD1 (5 bases). CDR1 is SQVTM and CDR2 is ANQGSEA in the germline V gene. The CDR3 sequence is 13 residues long. V lost 3 bases and J 7 bases, leaving 16 bases between the germline ends. The DNA of the CDR3 is TGCAGCGTTGACAGGGCCGTCTTCTATGAGCAGTACTTC. Amino acid sequence: CSVDRAVFYEQYF.

In its sample, this clonotype was seen many times. Here the CDR3 DNA reads TGTGCCAGCAGTGAAGCACCCCTGCTAGCGGCTCAAGAGACCCAGTACTTC. This sequence encodes CASSEAPLLAAQETQYF. The chain couples TRBV6-1 to TRBJ2-5; 7 nucleotides line up with TRBD2. After removal of 0 bases from V and 2 bases from J, the junction contained 9 bases not matched to a gene. Per germline, CDR1 MNHNS and CDR2 SASEGT. This CDR3 is 17 amino acids long.

This clonotype has more than one count but fewer than ten. The V and J genes are TRBV10-3 and TRBJ2-5, with D perhaps matching TRBD2 (5 bases). This CDR3 region has 13 residues. V lost 3 bases to trimming and J lost 3 bases, with 8 bases between them. Germline CDR1 and CDR2: ENHRY and SYGVKD. CDR3 sequence: CAISENGEETQYF. Written as DNA, the CDR3 is TGTGCCATCAGTGAAAACGGGGAAGAGACCCAGTACTTC.

The rearrangement joins TRBV9 to TRBJ1-2, with no clear D. Germline-derived CDR1 and CDR2 are SGDLS and YYNGEE. The V end lost 4 bases, the J end lost 1 base, and 14 bases lay between the germline ends. The CDR3 loop spans 15 amino acids. The CDR3 sequence: CASSPFLQSNYGYTF. As DNA, the CDR3 is TGTGCCAGCAGCCCTTTCCTACAAAGTAACTATGGCTACACCTTC. The whole variable domain, remainder taken from reference TRBV9 and TRBJ1-2, is DSGVTQTPKHLITATGQRVTLRCSPRSGDLSVYWYQQSLDQGLQFLIQYYNGEERAKGNILERFSAQQFPDLHSELNLSSLELGDSALYFCASSPFLQSNYGYTFGSGTRLTVV.

V is TRBV25-1 and J is TRBJ1-3; tentatively, D is TRBD1 (5 bases). There are 13 residues in the CDR3. Trimming pared 4 bases from V and 4 bases from J, leaving 8 bases between. Germline-derived CDR1 and CDR2 are MGHDK and SYGVNS. The CDR3 spells CASSGGLGNTIYF. The CDR3 DNA is TGTGCCAGCAGTGGGGGCCTAGGAAACACCATATATTTT.

The chain is built from TRBV12-3 or TRBV12-4 and TRBJ1-1, with D perhaps TRBD1 (6 bases). Between the trimmed V and J ends, which lost 5 bases and 7 bases, there was a span of 20 bases. CDR3 length: 15 residues. The DNA for the CDR3 is TGTGCCAGCAGTCCCCGGGAGGGGGGTCCCTATGAAGCTTTCTTT. Its protein is CASSPREGGPYEAFF.

The chain uses TRBV29-1 and TRBJ1-1; D remains ambiguous. Deletions cut 0 bases from V and 9 bases from J, with 2 bases between. Looked up from germline, CDR1 is SQVTM and CDR2 is ANQGSEA. This CDR3 has 9 amino acids. The CDR3 loop reads CSVEDQAFF. The DNA for the CDR3 is TGCAGCGTTGAAGATCAAGCTTTCTTT.

In this sample, this clonotype turned up many times. V is TRBV5-1 and J is TRBJ2-3; 11 bases fit TRBD2. The germline gives CDR1 SGHRS, CDR2 YFSETQ. The CDR3 spans 16 residues. V lost 4 bases and J lost 2; bases outside the gene matches: 6. CDR3 protein: CASSVVAGGPTDTQYF. CDR3 nucleotide sequence: TGCGCCAGCAGCGTCGTAGCGGGAGGGCCCACAGATACGCAGTATTTT.

This clonotype was counted a few times. The chain links TRBV6-2 or TRBV6-3 to TRBJ2-1; D is unresolved. Germline loops: CDR1 MNHEY, CDR2 SVGEGT. This CDR3 region has 13 residues. Between the trimmed V and J ends, which lost 7 bases and 4 bases, there was a span of 11 bases. CDR3 bases: TGTGCCAGCACCTTTCTAGGATACAATGAGCAGTTCTTC. Its protein product is CASTFLGYNEQFF.

This clonotype was counted between two and nine times. This chain links TRBV24-1 with TRBJ2-7; D possibly corresponds to TRBD2 (6 bases). Matching the DNA end better, TRBJ2-1 makes the J call doubtful. The CDR3 loop spans 17 amino acids. From germline, CDR1 is KGHDR and CDR2 SFDVKD. The CDR3 loop reads CATSDPPGRGVHNEQFF. The CDR3 nucleotides are TGTGCCACCAGTGATCCACCAGGGCGGGGTGTCCACAATGAGCAGTTCTTC.

This clonotype was observed a few times. J is TRBJ2-5 and V is TRBV20-1; 7 bases map to TRBD2. Germline-derived CDR1 and CDR2 are DFQATT and SNEGSKA (reference sequence). CDR3 size: 13 residues. After removal of 6 bases from V and 5 bases from J, the junction contained 9 bases not matched to a gene. The CDR3 nucleotides are TGCAGTGCCCTCAGGAGGGAGGGTGAGACCCAGTACTTC. This sequence encodes CSALRREGETQYF.

On this clonotype itself: The junction does not match germline at one end; this may be a read error. CDR3 loop: CASSIEWQGANPEAFF. In DNA form, the CDR3 reads TGTGCCAGTAGTATAGAGTGGCAGGGGGCGAACCCTGAAGCTTTCTTT. The genes are TRBV19 and TRBJ1-1; 8 positions agree with TRBD1. Germline CDR1 is LNHDA and CDR2 is SQIVND (reference sequence). This CDR3 is 16 amino acids long.

The chain recombines TRBV20-1 with TRBJ2-5; 7 nucleotides line up with TRBD1. This CDR3 comprises 15 residues. The J segment lost 4 bases and the V segment lost 6 bases, leaving 14 bases of the junction unmatched. The germline gives CDR1 DFQATT, CDR2 SNEGSKA (reference sequence). In nucleotides, the CDR3 is TGCAGTGCGCCAGAATCCGGGACAGCCCTAGAGACCCAGTACTTC. Amino acids: CSAPESGTALETQYF.

In its sample, this clonotype was seen a few times. V and J are TRBV4-2 and TRBJ1-1; a weak D match, TRBD1 (5 bases). V shed 2 bases and J shed 5 bases, with 15 bases lying between them. The germline V gene has CDR1 LGHNA and CDR2 YNFKEQ. The CDR3 spans 15 residues. The DNA of the CDR3 is TGTGCCAGCAGCCAACAAGACGGGGGTTGGACTGAAGCTTTCTTT. It encodes CASSQQDGGWTEAFF.

V is TRBV9 and J is TRBJ2-1, with D possibly being TRBD1 (6 bases). Looked up from germline, CDR1 is SGDLS and CDR2 is YYNGEE. Trimming cost V 4 bases and J 7 bases, with 18 bases left between them. The CDR3 is 15 residues long. CDR3 sequence (DNA): TGTGCCAGCAGCCTGAAGCCACAGGGTAAGAATGAGCAGTTCTTC. Protein: CASSLKPQGKNEQFF.

This chain uses TRBV5-5 with TRBJ1-6, with a weak D call TRBD1 (6 bases). There are 16 residues in the CDR3. V gave up 4 bases and J gave up 9 bases, with 20 bases separating them. Germline CDR1 and CDR2: SGHKS and YYEKEE (reference sequence). The CDR3 DNA reads as TGTGCCAGCAGCCCTCAGATACAGGGTTGGAGTTCACCCCTCCACTTT. Its translation: CASSPQIQGWSSPLHF.

This clonotype was seen repeatedly, ten times or more. The chain recombines TRBV14 with TRBJ1-3; TRBD1 aligns across 9 bases. Germline values: CDR1 SGHDN, CDR2 FVKESK. The CDR3 runs 14 residues. The V gene end was trimmed by 4 bases and the J gene end by 4 bases; junction bases not matched to a gene: 2. The CDR3 loop reads CASSLGTGGNTIYF. CDR3 nucleotide sequence: TGTGCCAGCAGCCTCGGGACAGGGGGAAACACCATATATTTT.